Given below is one TCR beta chain in context. No antigen is known for it. This sample was taken from a study of cytotoxic CD8 clonotypes in ibrutinib-treated CLL. About the study: IGHV unmutated fewer than 18; relapsed/refractory 11; treatment-naive some 16. Responses: some 24 partial, 2 complete; after median around 70 months, around 14 stayed remitted, around 12 progressed. Points from the study as a whole: Clonality grew at ibrutinib response; at progression, it decreased back toward baseline. Public clonotypes were rare and shrank or held steady on treatment.

TCRdb keeps only in-frame clones here, not all; method: immunoSEQ multiplex PCR. The repertoire consists of about 120,000 clones, with about 50% occurring once and the leading ten covering approximately 35%. The sequencing here drew on PBMCs, taken after 24 months of ibrutinib treatment. The source of this sequence is a human donor with chronic lymphocytic leukemia.

CDR3 residues: CASSIVMNTEAFF. CDR3 sequence (DNA): TGCGCCAGCAGCATTGTCATGAACACTGAAGCTTTCTTT. The chain links TRBV5-1 to TRBJ1-1; D is uncertain. V dropped 4 bases and J dropped 0 bases, with 7 bases sitting between them. The CDR3 loop spans 13 amino acids. Germline assignment: CDR1 SGHRS and CDR2 YFSETQ.